One T cell receptor beta chain is described in this entry. No antigen is known for it. This sample was included in a study of cytomegalovirus exposure and HLA in healthy donors. Study-wide findings and caveats: According to a later analysis, donors in an Asian-associated ancestry cluster reportedly had fewer N-insertions than the roughly 720-donor mean. Across donors, most TCRs were seen rarely, yet some public ones were widespread. Three CMV-associated chains proved CMV antigen-specific in vitro. Associated with HLA alleles at 0.05 false discovery rate in a later analysis were over 15,000 TCR beta sequences.

In the PCR, 60 Vbeta and 13 Jbeta primers were used. The table came from immunoSEQ multiplex PCR; TCRdb's copy has only in-frame clones and leaves some out. The top ten clones hold around 25% of a sample with 82,000 or so clones, 10% of them seen once. CDR1 is WNHNN and CDR2 is SYGVQD in the germline V gene (reference sequence). There are 14 residues in the CDR3. Germline trimming cut 9 bases from V and 6 bases from J; bases unmatched to any gene: 7. The rearrangement joins TRBV10-1 to TRBJ2-2; 10 bases map to TRBD1. This sequence originates from a man in his fifties or sixties in good health and CMV-seropositive. Sample: PBMCs. In DNA, the CDR3 is TGCGCCAGTTCCGGGACAGGGGTGGCCGGGGAGCTGTTTTTT. Its protein product is CASSGTGVAGELFF.